This T cell receptor (beta chain) was sequenced during a study of T-cell memory formation after mild COVID-19. The overall study: For the most part, TCR clusters were specific to one donor.

Trimming left V 5 bases short and J 10 bases short, with 17 bases between. The CDR3 is 13 amino acids. Germline V gene lookup returns CDR1 SEHNR and CDR2 FQNEAQ (reference sequence). A note on this clonotype: What it binds is not known.

Regarding the study as a whole: Pre-infection memory harbored some responding clones, suggesting cross-reactive memory joined. Clones that shrank (day 15 to 85) were balanced CD4/CD8, whereas later expanders leaned CD4+.

In TCRdb, the 5' RACE reads were re-called with MiXCR into one record per CDR3 protein. Seen here are just over 400,000 distinct CDR3 sequences, 23% observed once, and the top ten hold around 13%. V is TRBV7-9 and J is TRBJ1-1; D is undetermined. Material: PBMCs or a T cell subset sorted from them (not recorded which). This receptor was identified in an adult woman who had mild COVID-19 (a few samples of this study predate the infection). Cell type and time point are not known. The CDR3 DNA reads TGTGCCAGCAGCCCGGAGGGTAGGGAGAGAGCTTTCTTT. This sequence encodes CASSPEGRERAFF.